This T cell receptor beta chain was captured by sequencing in a study of spatial heterogeneity in lung cancer. Study-wide context: Raw-read counts averaged over ten per unique TCR and UMI combination. Study results and caveats: It was found that expanded intratumoral alpha and beta TCR counts tracked tumor mutation counts.

By share of the sample, this clonotype is medium-sized. Its antigen is not known. Indicated time point: sample taken at primary tumor resection. The donor group consisted of over 60 patients who had untreated, early-stage non-small cell lung cancer. Unsorted whole RNA of tumor, nontumor lung or frozen PBMC was sequenced. One entry per CDR3 protein results from TCRdb running MiXCR on the 5' RACE reads. This sample has roughly 7,000 distinct CDR3 sequences, with more than 12% found just once. The V gene's germline CDR1 is MNHEY and CDR2 SVGEGT. Trimming took 5 bases from V and 3 from J; bases not matched to a gene: 7. The CDR3 sequence is 14 residues long.

This chain connects TRBV6-2 or TRBV6-3 to TRBJ2-7, with 7 bases matching TRBD1. The clonotype comes from a male donor with early-stage non-small cell lung cancer. The sequenced sample was lung tumor tissue, obtained at surgery. CDR3 region: CASSKQGYGYEQYF. The CDR3 bases are TGTGCCAGCAGTAAACAGGGGTATGGCTACGAGCAGTACTTC.